Shown below are 10 T cell receptor beta chains from a single sample sequenced in a study of T cells in tuberculosis. Some clones are missing from TCRdb's copy, which holds only in-frame ones; the method was immunoSEQ multiplex PCR. The table has tens of thousands of clones, 95% seen once. Sequencing was carried out using PBMCs. Receptors were obtained from a donor aged 5-35 years with latent tuberculosis or without tuberculosis infection.

The CDR3 region has the DNA TGTGCCAGTAGTATAGGCGGATTCCTCTATGGCTACACCTTC. Translated: CASSIGGFLYGYTF. This chain connects TRBV19 to TRBJ1-2; no firm D call. The CDR3 loop spans 14 amino acids. Germline assignment: CDR1 LNHDA and CDR2 SQIVND (reference sequence). V lost 1 base to trimming and J lost 4 bases, with 10 bases between them. The whole variable domain, remainder taken from reference TRBV19 and TRBJ1-2, is DGGITQSPKYLFRKEGQNVTLSCEQNLNHDAMYWYRQDPGQGLRLIYYSQIVNDFQKGDIAEGYSVSREKKESFPLTVTSAQKNPTAFYLCASSIGGFLYGYTFGSGTRLTVV.

The CDR3 coding sequence is TGTGCCAGCCGCAGGGGCCGAGGGGCAACTAATGAAAAACTGTTTTTT. It encodes CASRRGRGATNEKLFF. The V gene is TRBV19, the J gene TRBJ1-4, with TRBD1 as a possible D gene (6 bases). The CDR3 runs 16 residues. Germline V gene data show CDR1 as LNHDA and CDR2 as SQIVND (reference sequence). The ends were cut back, 9 bases at V and 0 bases at J, with 17 bases in the middle. Together with reference TRBV19 and TRBJ1-4, the CDR3 gives the full variable domain: DGGITQSPKYLFRKEGQNVTLSCEQNLNHDAMYWYRQDPGQGLRLIYYSQIVNDFQKGDIAEGYSVSREKKESFPLTVTSAQKNPTAFYLCASRRGRGATNEKLFFGSGTQLSVL.

The chain has TRBV7-9 and TRBJ2-5; possible D gene TRBD2, 6 bases. The CDR3 is 12 amino acids. CDR1 SEHNR and CDR2 FQNEAQ come from the germline V gene (reference sequence). V was shortened by 7 bases and J by 3 bases, with 9 bases between the two germline ends. The CDR3 nucleotides are TGTGCCAGCACCCGGGGGAAAGAGACCCAGTACTTC. It codes for CASTRGKETQYF.

This clone was detected once. V gene TRBV25-1 combines with J gene TRBJ1-3; D may be TRBD1 (6 bases). Trimming removed 0 bases at V and 0 bases at J, with 12 bases between. Germline V CDR1 and CDR2: MGHDK, SYGVNS. The CDR3 spans 17 residues. The CDR3 nucleotides read TGTGCCAGCAGTGAATACGAGACAGGAGCCTCTGGAAACACCATATATTTT. It codes for CASSEYETGASGNTIYF.

For the CDR3, the DNA is TGTGCCAGCAGCCCTGGACAGGGTAGAAATCAGCCCCAGCATTTT. Translation: CASSPGQGRNQPQHF. The V and J genes are TRBV11-2 and TRBJ1-5; TRBD1 matches 8 bases. With V trimmed by 5 bases and J by 4 bases, 7 bases remained unmatched. CDR1 and CDR2 from the germline V gene are SGHAT and FQNNGV. The CDR3 is 15 amino acids.

This sequence joins TRBV6-5 and TRBJ2-5; the D gene is possibly TRBD2 (6 bases). The V gene's germline CDR1 is MNHEY and CDR2 SVGAGI. Trimming took 0 bases from V and 5 from J, leaving 16 bases between them. CDR3 length: 16 amino acids. In nucleotides, the CDR3 is TGTGCCAGCAGTTACTCGATCACTAGCCTCGAGGAGACCCAGTACTTC. Amino acids: CASSYSITSLEETQYF.

The CDR3 region is CASSESRGLGGEQYF. Written as DNA, the CDR3 is TGCGCCAGCAGTGAGTCTAGGGGACTAGGAGGCGAGCAGTACTTC. The V call is TRBV10-1, the J call TRBJ2-7, with 8 bases that match TRBD2. The J segment lost 6 bases and the V segment lost 0 bases, leaving 7 bases of the junction unmatched. The CDR3 has 15 amino acids. CDR1 and CDR2 from the germline V gene are WNHNN and SYGVQD (reference sequence).

V and J are TRBV5-1 and TRBJ2-5; 10 bases fit TRBD2. This CDR3 contains 18 residues. Losses at the gene ends were 4 bases for V and 0 bases for J; bases not matched to a gene: 12. Germline values: CDR1 SGHRS, CDR2 YFSETQ. The CDR3 DNA is TGCGCCAGCAGCGCCGCCAGCGGGGGGGAGATGTACCAAGAGACCCAGTACTTC. Protein sequence: CASSAASGGEMYQETQYF.

The CDR3 DNA follows: TGCAGCGTCGAACTAGCCAACTCTGGAAACACCATATATTTT. Its protein is CSVELANSGNTIYF. The chain couples TRBV29-1 to TRBJ1-3, with D uncertain. Trimming took 6 bases from V and 0 from J, leaving 12 bases between them. The length of the CDR3 is 14 residues. The germline V gene has CDR1 SQVTM and CDR2 ANQGSEA.

The chain joins TRBV4-2 to TRBJ1-2; the D gene is possibly TRBD1 (5 bases). Germline V gene lookup returns CDR1 LGHNA and CDR2 YNFKEQ. V lost 4 bases to trimming and J lost 7 bases, with 13 bases between them. There are 13 residues in the CDR3. CDR3 coding DNA: TGTGCCAGCAGCCTACGGGACTCGCGTGGCTACACCTTC. It encodes CASSLRDSRGYTF.